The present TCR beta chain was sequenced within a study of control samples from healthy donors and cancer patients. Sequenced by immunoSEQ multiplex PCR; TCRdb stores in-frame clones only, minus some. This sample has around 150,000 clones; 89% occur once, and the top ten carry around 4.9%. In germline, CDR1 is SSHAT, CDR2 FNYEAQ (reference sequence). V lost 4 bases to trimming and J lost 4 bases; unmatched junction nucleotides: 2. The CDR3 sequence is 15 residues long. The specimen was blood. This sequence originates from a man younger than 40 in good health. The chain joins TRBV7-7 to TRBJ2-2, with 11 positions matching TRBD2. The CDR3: CASSSGLAGTGELFF. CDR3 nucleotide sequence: TGTGCCAGCAGCTCCGGACTAGCGGGCACCGGGGAGCTGTTTTTT. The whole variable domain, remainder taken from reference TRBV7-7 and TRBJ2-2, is GAGVSQSPRYKVTKRGQDVTLRCDPISSHATLYWYQQALGQGPEFLTYFNYEAQPDKSGLPSDRFSAERPEGSISTLTIQRTEQRDSAMYRCASSSGLAGTGELFFGEGSRLTVL.